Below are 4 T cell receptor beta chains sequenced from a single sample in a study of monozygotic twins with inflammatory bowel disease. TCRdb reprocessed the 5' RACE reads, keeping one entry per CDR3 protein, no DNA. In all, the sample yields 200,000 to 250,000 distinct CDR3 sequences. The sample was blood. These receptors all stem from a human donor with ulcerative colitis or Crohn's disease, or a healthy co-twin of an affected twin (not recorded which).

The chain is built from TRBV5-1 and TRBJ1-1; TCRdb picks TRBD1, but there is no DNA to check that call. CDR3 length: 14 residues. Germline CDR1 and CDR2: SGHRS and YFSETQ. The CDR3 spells CASRGDNMNTEAFF.

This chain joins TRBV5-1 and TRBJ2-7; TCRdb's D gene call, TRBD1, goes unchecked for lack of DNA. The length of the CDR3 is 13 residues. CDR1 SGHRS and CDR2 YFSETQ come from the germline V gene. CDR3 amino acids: CASSGQGANEQYF.

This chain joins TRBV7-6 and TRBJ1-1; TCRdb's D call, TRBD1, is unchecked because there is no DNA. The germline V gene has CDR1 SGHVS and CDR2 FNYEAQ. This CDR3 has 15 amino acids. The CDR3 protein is CASGGSGDMNTEAFF. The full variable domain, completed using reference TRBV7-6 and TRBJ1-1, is GAGVSQSPRYKVTKRGQDVALRCDPISGHVSLYWYRQALGQGPEFLTYFNYEAQQDKSGLPNDRFSAERPEGSISTLTIQRTEQRDSAMYRCASGGSGDMNTEAFFGQGTRLTVV.

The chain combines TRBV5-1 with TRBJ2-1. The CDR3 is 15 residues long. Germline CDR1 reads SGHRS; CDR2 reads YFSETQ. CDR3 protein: CASSLDGIFRNEQFF.